This TCR beta chain is drawn from a study of human T cells and chemical hapten exposure. CDR1 and CDR2 from the germline V gene are SGHAT and FQDESV (reference sequence). The CDR3 runs to 12 residues. V shed 5 bases and J shed 4 bases, with 8 bases lying between them. MiXCR, applied by TCRdb to the RACE reads, yields one record per CDR3 protein. The sample lists some 300,000 distinct CDR3 sequences, about 5% seen once, with approximately 8.2% in the top ten. In its sample, this clonotype was seen a few times. Time point described: pre-sensitization, week 0. Treatment described: therapeutic diphenylcyclopropenone sensitization with weekly scalp DPC.

The source material was whole blood, sampled in connection with sensitization to the hapten diphenylcyclopropenone (DPC). V and J are TRBV11-1 and TRBJ1-1; D is ambiguous. This TCR came from a woman between 18 and 30 years old with alopecia areata. Some clones in this sample may be carry-over from other donors' samples. The CDR3 sequence is CASSPQTTEAFF. The CDR3 region has the DNA TGTGCCAGCAGCCCCCAAACCACTGAAGCTTTCTTT.